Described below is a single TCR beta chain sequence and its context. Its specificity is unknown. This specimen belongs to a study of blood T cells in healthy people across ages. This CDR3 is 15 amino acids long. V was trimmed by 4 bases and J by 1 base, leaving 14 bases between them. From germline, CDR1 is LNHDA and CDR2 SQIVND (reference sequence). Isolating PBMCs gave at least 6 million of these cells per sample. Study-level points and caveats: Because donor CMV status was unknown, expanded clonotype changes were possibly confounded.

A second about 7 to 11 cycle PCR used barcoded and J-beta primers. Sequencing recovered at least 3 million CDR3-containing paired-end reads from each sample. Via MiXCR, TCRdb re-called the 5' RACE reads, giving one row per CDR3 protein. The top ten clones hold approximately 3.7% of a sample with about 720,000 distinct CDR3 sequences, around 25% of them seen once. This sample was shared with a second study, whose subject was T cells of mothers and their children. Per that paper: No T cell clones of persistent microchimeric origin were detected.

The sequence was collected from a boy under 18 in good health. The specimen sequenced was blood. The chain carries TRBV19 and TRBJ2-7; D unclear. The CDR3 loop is CASSRSARQSYEQYF. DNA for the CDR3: TGTGCCAGTAGTAGAAGCGCGAGGCAATCCTACGAGCAGTACTTC. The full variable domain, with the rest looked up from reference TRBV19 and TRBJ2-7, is DGGITQSPKYLFRKEGQNVTLSCEQNLNHDAMYWYRQDPGQGLRLIYYSQIVNDFQKGDIAEGYSVSREKKESFPLTVTSAQKNPTAFYLCASSRSARQSYEQYFGPGTRLTVT.